This T cell receptor (beta chain) came from a study of T cells in Graves' hyperthyroidism and ophthalmopathy (dated by TCRdb to 2018 to 2020). Study-wide context: Peripheral blood was collected at initial diagnosis, before any treatment. A discovery cohort of roughly 100 patients, roughly 40 with Graves' ophthalmopathy and more than 55 with stable Graves' hyperthyroidism, was used to find distinguishing TCR V-J signatures. Following sampling, methimazole starting at 30 mg daily was given to hyperthyroidism patients, and high-dose intravenous methylprednisolone was given to ophthalmopathy patients. Thyroid tissue and blood T-cell repertoires from six Graves' hyperthyroidism patients were also compared in the study. According to the paper, TCR Vbeta CDR3 sequencing was carried out on about 140 peripheral blood samples, which came from 40 to 45 ophthalmopathy, under 80 hyperthyroidism and some 17 progressor patients. The roughly 100 discovery patients were randomly divided into training and test sets at a 7:3 ratio. An independent validation cohort of around 20 hyperthyroidism patients and roughly 16 patients who later progressed to ophthalmopathy tested prospective prediction of ophthalmopathy. Here is what the overall study found, with its caveats: A model built on a 13 V-J signature distinguished ophthalmopathy from stable hyperthyroidism, reaching roughly 88% sensitivity and about 81% specificity in cross-validation and 80%/75% in testing. In validation, the model predicted progression to ophthalmopathy with 55% to 71% sensitivity and approximately 78% specificity, a median of roughly seven months before onset. Most expanded thyroid clonotypes (frequency above 0.001) were also detected in blood, a finding suggesting that blood repertoires may reflect thyroid immune responses. Sample size was not statistically predetermined, and investigators were not blinded to group allocation.

This clonotype has a count of ten or more. Its antigen is still unknown. No much larger clone exists at a distance of one base, and base qualities are not known. The TCR beta CDR3 regions were amplified from RNA transcripts. For the first round of RT-PCR on the TCR CDR3, the HTBI primer set was used together with the Qiagen OneStep RT-PCR kit. Libraries were constructed in a second round of multiplex PCR, after which size selection and purification were carried out. Paired-end sequencing of the libraries was performed with 100 bp reads on an Illumina HiSeq2000. In the original analysis: Raw data were processed with SOAPnuke, discarding reads with adapters, uncalled bases, mean Phred below 15, or no exact constant-primer or identifier match. COPE v1.2.5 was used to merge the high-quality paired reads, and each unique nucleotide sequence was defined as a clonotype. MiTCR v1.1 was used to align the clonotypes against IMGT TRBV, TRBD and TRBJ reference segments. The analysis included only V-J combinations with a frequency above 0.0001, which together covered 98% to 99.2% of the repertoires. The TCS score was defined as the ratio of F50 (clonal expansion) to E x V (chaos), calculated using BLOSUM62-based TCRdist between CDR3 peptides within each V-J. Welch's t-statistics and random forest reduced around 510 V-J features to about 13, which were used in a naive Bayes classifier (R e1071). TCRdb took the public reads, trimmed them with fastp at Q25, ran MiXCR for clone calling and kept in-frame beta chains. Each CDR3 protein gets just one entry, which takes the most common genes and DNA from the rows behind it. TCRdb, not the original authors, processed these V and J calls. This sample is represented by about 360,000 distinct CDR3 sequences; under 15% of them were singletons. The ten largest make up roughly 8.3% of the sample.

A patient counted as having stable Graves' hyperthyroidism if no progression to ophthalmopathy occurred over 18 months of follow-up. The hyperthyroidism patients were between 18 and 65 years old and newly diagnosed, with a disease duration of less than 2 months. Exclusion was applied to patients with uncontrolled infections, other autoimmune diseases, pregnancy or lactation. Diagnoses were based on clinical symptoms, serum thyroxine and TRAb, thyroid ultrasound and orbital computed tomography. PBMCs were separated from 8 to 10 ml of fresh peripheral blood using Ficoll-Paque density gradient centrifugation. Total RNA was extracted with Trizol reagent, and quality was checked on an Agilent 2100 Bioanalyzer. CDR1 LNHDA and CDR2 SQIVND were looked up in the germline V gene (reference sequence). V loses 8 bases of germline sequence and J loses 5 bases, and the interval between the two ends is 13 bases. The CDR3 runs 12 amino acids, cysteine and phenylalanine included. The read is trimmed to its CDR3 DNA, 36 bases read in frame from base 1.

The rearranged segments are TRBV19 and TRBJ2-7; the D gene assignment is perhaps TRBD1 or TRBD2, with each matching 5 bases. The sequenced sample was blood. The TCR originated in a woman between 18 and 30 years old with Graves' hyperthyroidism. The nucleotide sequence is given as TGTGCCAGTCGGGGCGGGTCAAACGAGCAGTACTTC. This translates into CASRGGSNEQYF.